Described below is a single T cell receptor (beta chain) sequence and its context. This clonotype was seen ten or more times. Which antigen it targets is not known. No qualities accompany the bases; no much larger clone lies one base away. This entry comes from a study of response to subunit inactivated influenza vaccine listed by TCRdb under 2018. Notes on the research overall: Deep quantitative profiling of the T cell receptor repertoire was used in the study to follow responses to a trivalent subunit inactivated influenza vaccine. Overall study outcomes, separate from this receptor: The authors proposed that each seasonal influenza vaccination may bring in only a limited number of new T cells.

The method behind the library was RT-PCR. Sequencing instrument: Illumina HiSeq 2500. Clones were called with MiXCR by TCRdb after fastp trimmed the public reads at Q25, and only in-frame beta chains were retained. Each CDR3 protein gets just one entry, which takes the most common genes and DNA from the rows behind it. For this sample there are approximately 530,000 distinct CDR3 sequences; approximately 7.1% appear just once. The biggest ten clones account for roughly 13% of the sample. Measured from the cysteine to the phenylalanine, the CDR3 is 13 residues long. The only DNA kept is the CDR3, 39 bases in frame from the first base. CDR1 and CDR2 are drawn from the germline V gene: SGHRS, YFSETQ. The V end loses 3 bases and the J end loses 6 bases, and a stretch of 9 bases separates them.

The sequenced sample was PBMCs from blood, obtained roughly 24 months after vaccination. The sequence came from a man aged 50 to 69 who received an inactivated influenza vaccine. Donor details come from another sample of the same person, matched by shared clones. The chain joins TRBV5-1 to TRBJ2-2, and possibly TRBD1, on 6 matching bases. Here is the DNA: TGCGCCAGCAGCTCCAGGGGTTCCGGGGAGCTGTTTTTT. Its translation is CASSSRGSGELFF.